One T cell receptor beta chain is described in this entry. Its target is not known. The data originate from a study of cytomegalovirus exposure and HLA in healthy donors. Study results and limitations: DRB1 had the most TCR associations and HLA-C the fewest, a later analysis found, with rates varying by HLA locus. Within a later analysis, the majority of CMV-associated TCR beta chains appeared HLA-restricted.

There are 13 residues in the CDR3. Germline V gives CDR1 MGHRA, CDR2 YSYEKL. The ends lost 8 bases at V and 1 base at J; junction bases unmatched: 1. In the PCR, 60 Vbeta and 13 Jbeta primers were used. Only in-frame clones appear in the TCRdb table, and some are missing; sequencing was by immunoSEQ multiplex PCR. The repertoire holds 60,000 to 70,000 clones, with around 80% as singletons. Sequenced: PBMCs. The chain combines TRBV4-1 with TRBJ2-2; 7 bases match TRBD1. This receptor was obtained from a woman aged 25 to 39 in good health and CMV-seronegative. The CDR3 nucleotides are TGCGCCAGCCGACAGGGGAACACCGGGGAGCTGTTTTTT. Its protein is CASRQGNTGELFF.